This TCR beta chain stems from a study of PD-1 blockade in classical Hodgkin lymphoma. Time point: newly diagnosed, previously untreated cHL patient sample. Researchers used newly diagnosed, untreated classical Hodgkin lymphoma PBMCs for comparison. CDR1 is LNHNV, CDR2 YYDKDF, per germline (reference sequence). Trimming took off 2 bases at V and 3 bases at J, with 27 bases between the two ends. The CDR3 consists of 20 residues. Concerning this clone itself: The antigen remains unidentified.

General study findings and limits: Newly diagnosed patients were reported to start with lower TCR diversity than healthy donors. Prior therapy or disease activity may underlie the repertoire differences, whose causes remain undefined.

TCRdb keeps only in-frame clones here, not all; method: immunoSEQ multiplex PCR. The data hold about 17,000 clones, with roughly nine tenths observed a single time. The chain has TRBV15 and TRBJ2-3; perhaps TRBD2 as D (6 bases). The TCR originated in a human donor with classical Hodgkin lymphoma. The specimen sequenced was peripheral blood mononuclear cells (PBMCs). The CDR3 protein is CATSRRIPGGGRPSTDTQYF. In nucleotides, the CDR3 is TGTGCCACCAGCAGACGTATCCCCGGGGGAGGACGCCCCTCGACAGATACGCAGTATTTT.